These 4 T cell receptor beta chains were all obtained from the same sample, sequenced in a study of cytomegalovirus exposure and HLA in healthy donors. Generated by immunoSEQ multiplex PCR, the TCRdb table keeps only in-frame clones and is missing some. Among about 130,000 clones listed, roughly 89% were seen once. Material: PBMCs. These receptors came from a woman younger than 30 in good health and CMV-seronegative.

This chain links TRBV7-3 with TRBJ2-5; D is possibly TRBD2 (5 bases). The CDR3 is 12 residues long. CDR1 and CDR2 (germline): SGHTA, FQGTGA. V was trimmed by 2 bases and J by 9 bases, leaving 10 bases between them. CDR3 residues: CASSLGLRAQYF. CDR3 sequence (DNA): TGTGCCAGCAGCTTAGGATTGCGGGCCCAGTACTTC. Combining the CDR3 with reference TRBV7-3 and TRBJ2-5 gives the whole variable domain GAGVSQTPSNKVTEKGKYVELRCDPISGHTALYWYRQSLGQGPEFLIYFQGTGAADDSGLPNDRFFAVRPEGSVSTLKIQRTERGDSAVYLCASSLGLRAQYFGPGTRLLVL.

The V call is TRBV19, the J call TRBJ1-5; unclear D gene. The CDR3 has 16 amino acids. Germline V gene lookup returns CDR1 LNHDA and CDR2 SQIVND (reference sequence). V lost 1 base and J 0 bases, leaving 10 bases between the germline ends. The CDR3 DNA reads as TGTGCCAGTAGTATAGTGGCGGCCCTTAGCAATCAGCCCCAGCATTTT. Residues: CASSIVAALSNQPQHF.

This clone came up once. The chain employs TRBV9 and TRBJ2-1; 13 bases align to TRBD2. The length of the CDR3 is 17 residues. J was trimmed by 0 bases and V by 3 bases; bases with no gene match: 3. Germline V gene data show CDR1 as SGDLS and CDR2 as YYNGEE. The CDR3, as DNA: TGTGCCAGCAGCGGCGGACTAGCGGGGGACTCCTACAATGAGCAGTTCTTC. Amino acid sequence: CASSGGLAGDSYNEQFF.

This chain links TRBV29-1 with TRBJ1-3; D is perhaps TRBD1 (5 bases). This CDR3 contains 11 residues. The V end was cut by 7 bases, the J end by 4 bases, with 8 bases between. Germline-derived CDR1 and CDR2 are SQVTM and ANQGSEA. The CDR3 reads CSARGGNTIYF. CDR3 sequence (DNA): TGCAGCGCCCGGGGGGGAAACACCATATATTTT. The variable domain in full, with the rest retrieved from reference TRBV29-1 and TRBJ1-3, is SAVISQKPSRDICQRGTSLTIQCQVDSQVTMMFWYRQQPGQSLTLIATANQGSEATYESGFVIDKFPISRPNLTFSTLTVSNMSPEDSSIYLCSARGGNTIYFGEGSWLTVV.